The next 5 T cell receptor beta chains were all read from a single sample in a study of T cell responses to AZD1222 COVID-19 vaccine. Profiling relied on immunoSEQ multiplex PCR, and the TCRdb table lists in-frame clones only, not all of them. The table records about 180,000 clones, around nine tenths of them present only once. Sequences were derived from peripheral blood, sampled on day 0 of AZD1222 vaccination. The source is an adult in good health.

V is TRBV6-4 and J is TRBJ2-1, with D possibly being TRBD2 (6 bases). From germline, CDR1 is MRHNA and CDR2 SNTAGT. Trimming removed 5 bases at V and 8 bases at J, with 19 bases between. This CDR3 has 15 amino acids. The CDR3 sequence is CASSFLASEIHEQFF. The DNA for the CDR3 is TGTGCCAGCAGTTTTTTGGCTAGCGAGATCCATGAGCAGTTCTTC.

The DNA for the CDR3 is TGTGCCTGGAGTCTCGGACAGGGGACAATACTCCAAGAGACCCAGTACTTC. Its translation: CAWSLGQGTILQETQYF. The chain recombines TRBV30 with TRBJ2-5; 9 positions match TRBD1. The germline CDR1 and CDR2 sequences are GTSNPN and SVGIG (reference sequence). Trimming took 2 bases from V and 1 from J; bases not matched to a gene: 11. The CDR3 consists of 17 residues.

V and J are TRBV2 and TRBJ2-7; 8 bases map to TRBD2. The V gene's germline CDR1 is SNHLY and CDR2 FYNNEI. The V gene end was trimmed by 6 bases and the J gene end by 7 bases; junction bases not matched to a gene: 8. The CDR3 spans 13 residues. CDR3 coding DNA: TGTGCCAGCAGCCCGGAGCGGGAGAGAGAGCAGTACTTC. Residues: CASSPEREREQYF.

This clone has a handful of counts. The chain employs TRBV5-1 and TRBJ1-5; weak D call: TRBD1 (5 bases). CDR3 length equals 16 residues. The ends were cut back, 0 bases at V and 1 base at J, with 11 bases in the middle. From germline, CDR1 is SGHRS and CDR2 YFSETQ. CDR3 residues: CASSLDGAGSNQPQHF. CDR3 nucleotide sequence: TGCGCCAGCAGCTTGGATGGGGCAGGGAGCAATCAGCCCCAGCATTTT.

Comment on this clone: The sample has other DNA sequences that encode this CDR3 too. This chain connects TRBV12-3 or TRBV12-4 to TRBJ1-2; D unclear. The ends were cut back, 0 bases at V and 5 bases at J, with 7 bases in the middle. The CDR3 is made up of 13 amino acids. The CDR3 DNA reads TGTGCCAGCAGTTTAGCCGGCGGATATGGCTACACCTTC. Residues: CASSLAGGYGYTF.